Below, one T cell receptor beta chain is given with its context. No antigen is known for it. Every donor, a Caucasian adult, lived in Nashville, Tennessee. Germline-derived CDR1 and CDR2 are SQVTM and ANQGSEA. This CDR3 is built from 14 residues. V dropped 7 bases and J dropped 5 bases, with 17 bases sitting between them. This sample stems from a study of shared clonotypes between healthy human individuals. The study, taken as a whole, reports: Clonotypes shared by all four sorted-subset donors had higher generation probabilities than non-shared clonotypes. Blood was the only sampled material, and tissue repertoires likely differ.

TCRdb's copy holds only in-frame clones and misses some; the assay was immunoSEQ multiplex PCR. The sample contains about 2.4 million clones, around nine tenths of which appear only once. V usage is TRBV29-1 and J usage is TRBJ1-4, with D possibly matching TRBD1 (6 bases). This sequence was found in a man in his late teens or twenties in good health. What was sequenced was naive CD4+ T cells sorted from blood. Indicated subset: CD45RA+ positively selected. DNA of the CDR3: TGCAGCGCCCTTATACAGGGAGGGAATGAAAAACTGTTTTTT. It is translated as CSALIQGGNEKLFF.